Below are 27 T cell receptor beta chains sequenced from a single sample in a study of blood T cell repertoires in COVID-19. Measured with immunoSEQ multiplex PCR; TCRdb has only the in-frame clones, and not every one. The sample has around 240,000 clones, approximately 86% seen once. Source material: peripheral blood. These receptors were obtained from a woman aged 25-40 years who had recovered from COVID-19.

V usage is TRBV25-1 and J usage is TRBJ2-5, with 15 bases lining up with TRBD2. The CDR3 has 18 residues. CDR1 and CDR2 (germline): MGHDK, SYGVNS. V lost 2 bases and J lost 4; bases outside the gene matches: 8. The CDR3, as DNA: TGTGCCAGCAGTGAAGTCTTCGGACTAGCGGGGGGGCTAGAGACCCAGTACTTC. Residues: CASSEVFGLAGGLETQYF.

This chain links TRBV6-5 with TRBJ1-3; a weak D match, TRBD1 (6 bases). The CDR3 has 15 amino acids. From germline, CDR1 is MNHEY and CDR2 SVGAGI. V was clipped by 6 bases and J by 2 bases, with 14 bases between them. CDR3 DNA: TGTGCCAGCAGGGACCCTGGGGGCCCTGGAAACACCATATATTTT. Translating gives CASRDPGGPGNTIYF.

The chain combines TRBV25-1 with TRBJ2-5; 8 bases fit TRBD1. Trimming at V came to 3 bases and at J to 5 bases, leaving 14 bases not matched to a gene. Germline V gene lookup returns CDR1 MGHDK and CDR2 SYGVNS. This CDR3 is built from 17 residues. The CDR3 here is CASSDRVGGRGLETQYF. CDR3 sequence (DNA): TGTGCCAGCAGTGATAGGGTCGGGGGCAGGGGGCTTGAGACCCAGTACTTC.

This clone was recorded a few times. The V gene is TRBV2, the J gene TRBJ2-7, with 7 nucleotides matching TRBD1. With 1 base clipped from V and 0 bases from J, the junction kept 3 bases outside the gene matches. CDR1 and CDR2 (germline): SNHLY, FYNNEI. The CDR3 consists of 15 residues. This CDR3 is CASSEEGQSSYEQYF. CDR3 sequence (DNA): TGTGCCAGCAGTGAAGAGGGACAGAGCTCCTACGAGCAGTACTTC.

This chain links TRBV7-2 with TRBJ2-3; TRBD2 matches 10 bases. Germline V gene data show CDR1 as SGHTA and CDR2 as FQGNSA. V lost 3 bases and J lost 6; bases outside the gene matches: 0. The CDR3 contains 13 residues. The CDR3 reads CASSFSGGDTQYF. In DNA, the CDR3 is TGTGCCAGCAGCTTTAGCGGGGGGGATACGCAGTATTTT.

This clone was picked up a small number of times. V and J are TRBV7-9 and TRBJ1-3; D gene unclear. The germline V gene encodes CDR1 SEHNR and CDR2 FQNEAQ (reference sequence). V was shortened by 5 bases and J by 0 bases, with 11 bases between the two germline ends. The CDR3 extends over 15 amino acids. The CDR3 reads CASSERATSGNTIYF. The CDR3, as DNA: TGTGCCAGCAGCGAGAGGGCTACCTCTGGAAACACCATATATTTT.

CDR3 loop: CASSPPSQGIEKLFF. CDR3 nucleotide sequence: TGTGCCAGCTCACCACCATCCCAGGGGATTGAAAAACTGTTTTTT. The J gene is TRBJ1-4, the V gene TRBV18; tentatively, D is TRBD1 (6 bases). The CDR3 spans 15 residues. Trimming took off 0 bases at V and 7 bases at J, with 12 bases between the two ends. Looked up from germline, CDR1 is KGHSH and CDR2 is LQKENI.

This chain connects TRBV19 to TRBJ2-2; D is perhaps TRBD2 (6 bases). CDR1 is LNHDA, CDR2 SQIVND, per germline (reference sequence). With 5 bases removed from V and 6 bases from J, the gap between germline ends came to 16 bases. The CDR3 is made up of 15 amino acids. The DNA for the CDR3 is TGTGCCAGTAGTCCCCTAACTAGCCCCCCCGGGGAGCTGTTTTTT. Amino acids: CASSPLTSPPGELFF.

This chain links TRBV9 with TRBJ2-2, with 11 positions matching TRBD2. Trimming took 4 bases from V and 3 from J; bases not matched to a gene: 5. Germline CDR1 SGDLS, CDR2 YYNGEE. The CDR3 covers 16 residues. The CDR3: CASSPGTSGYTGELFF. CDR3 in DNA: TGTGCCAGCAGCCCAGGGACTAGCGGTTACACCGGGGAGCTGTTTTTT.

V usage is TRBV12-3 or TRBV12-4 and J usage is TRBJ2-5, with 7 positions matching TRBD2. This CDR3 spans 13 amino acids. The V segment lost 6 bases and the J segment 7 bases; nucleotides outside the gene matches: 8. The CDR3 sequence: CASRWIGGGTQYF. The CDR3 DNA follows: TGTGCCAGCAGGTGGATAGGCGGGGGGACCCAGTACTTC.

The V call is TRBV2, the J call TRBJ2-5; the D is unclear. V was clipped by 3 bases and J by 5 bases, with 10 bases between them. CDR1 and CDR2 (germline): SNHLY, FYNNEI. CDR3 size: 13 residues. CDR3 DNA: TGTGCCAGCAGTGATGTTAGCAGCGAGACCCAGTACTTC. Protein product: CASSDVSSETQYF.

The V gene is TRBV5-1, the J gene TRBJ1-4, with a tentative D call TRBD1 (5 bases). CDR3 length: 14 amino acids. The ends were cut back, 5 bases at V and 8 bases at J, with 16 bases in the middle. CDR1 and CDR2 from the germline V gene are SGHRS and YFSETQ. CDR3 sequence reads: CASRITTGGEKLFF. CDR3 in DNA: TGCGCCAGCAGAATTACGACGGGGGGAGAAAAACTGTTTTTT.

The chain is built from TRBV6-2 or TRBV6-3 and TRBJ1-2; D is perhaps TRBD1 (5 bases). In germline, CDR1 is MNHEY, CDR2 SVGEGT. V lost 4 bases to trimming and J lost 8 bases, with 14 bases between them. There are 13 residues in the CDR3. CDR3 sequence: CASSWAGVDGYTF. The DNA for the CDR3 is TGTGCCAGCAGTTGGGCGGGGGTTGACGGCTACACCTTC.

This clone was seen just once. The chain has TRBV5-6 and TRBJ2-2; 7 bases line up with TRBD2. The CDR3 loop spans 12 amino acids. Per germline, CDR1 SGHDT and CDR2 YYEEEE. The junction had 1 base not matched to a gene; V was cut back by 5 bases and J by 6 bases. DNA of the CDR3: TGTGCCAGCAGACGGGGGGCCGGGGAGCTGTTTTTT. Translation gives CASRRGAGELFF. Supplemented by reference TRBV5-6 and TRBJ2-2, the full variable domain reads DAGVTQSPTHLIKTRGQQVTLRCSPKSGHDTVSWYQQALGQGPQFIFQYYEEEERQRGNFPDRFSGHQFPNYSSELNVNALLLGDSALYLCASRRGAGELFFGEGSRLTVL.

The chain recombines TRBV5-1 with TRBJ1-2; D possibly corresponds to TRBD1 (5 bases). V was trimmed by 0 bases and J by 0 bases, leaving 12 bases between them. The CDR3 contains 16 residues. Per germline, CDR1 SGHRS and CDR2 YFSETQ. The CDR3 spells CASSLGREGANYGYTF. The CDR3 DNA sequence: TGCGCCAGCAGCTTGGGCAGGGAAGGAGCTAACTATGGCTACACCTTC.

This clone occurred a few times. The genes are TRBV30 and TRBJ2-2, with 9 bases lining up with TRBD1. With 4 bases clipped from V and 4 bases from J, the junction kept 4 bases outside the gene matches. The germline CDR1 and CDR2 sequences are GTSNPN and SVGIG (reference sequence). The CDR3 is made up of 14 amino acids. CDR3 sequence: CAWMGQGFTGELFF. CDR3 DNA: TGTGCCTGGATGGGACAGGGTTTCACCGGGGAGCTGTTTTTT.

The genes are TRBV4-2 and TRBJ2-4; D possibly corresponds to TRBD2 (7 bases). Trimming pared 0 bases from V and 8 bases from J, leaving 17 bases between. Looked up from germline, CDR1 is LGHNA and CDR2 is YNFKEQ. The CDR3 totals 16 residues. The CDR3 protein is CASSQDYPEGGDIQYF. The CDR3 coding sequence is TGTGCCAGCAGCCAAGATTACCCCGAAGGGGGGGACATTCAGTACTTC.

The gene calls are TRBV27 and TRBJ1-1; 8 nucleotides agree with TRBD1. CDR1 is MNHEY and CDR2 is SMNVEV in the germline V gene (reference sequence). V was clipped by 7 bases and J by 1 base; unmatched bases: 5. This CDR3 is 14 amino acids long. CDR3 nucleotide sequence: TGTGCCAGCACCCGGACAGGGCGGAACACTGAAGCTTTCTTT. It yields the protein CASTRTGRNTEAFF.

The chain is built from TRBV2 and TRBJ1-6, with D possibly TRBD1 on 6 matching bases. This CDR3 is 14 amino acids long. The ends were cut back, 6 bases at V and 7 bases at J, with 13 bases in the middle. Germline values: CDR1 SNHLY, CDR2 FYNNEI. CDR3 in DNA: TGTGCCAGCAGCCAGGGGTCGGGGAATTCACCCCTCCACTTT. Protein: CASSQGSGNSPLHF.

V is TRBV19 and J is TRBJ1-3, with a possible D match to TRBD1 (5 bases). CDR1 is LNHDA and CDR2 is SQIVND in the germline V gene (reference sequence). Trimming took off 5 bases at V and 0 bases at J, with 8 bases between the two ends. The CDR3 runs 14 residues. CDR3 amino acids: CASSYGGSGNTIYF. The DNA for the CDR3 is TGTGCCAGTAGTTACGGGGGCTCTGGAAACACCATATATTTT.

J is TRBJ2-5 and V is TRBV5-1, with a possible D match to TRBD2 (7 bases). The germline V gene has CDR1 SGHRS and CDR2 YFSETQ. Trimming removed 2 bases from V and 3 bases from J, with 17 bases in between. The CDR3 length is 16 residues. The CDR3 protein is CASSLRAGAIKETQYF. The CDR3 coding sequence is TGCGCCAGCAGCTTACGGGCGGGGGCAATTAAAGAGACCCAGTACTTC.

This chain connects TRBV27 to TRBJ1-2, with TRBD1 matching 9 bases. CDR1 and CDR2 (germline): MNHEY, SMNVEV (reference sequence). This CDR3 region has 13 residues. The V gene end was trimmed by 3 bases and the J gene end by 5 bases; junction bases not matched to a gene: 1. The CDR3 loop reads CASSFGQGYGYTF. DNA for the CDR3: TGTGCCAGCAGTTTCGGACAGGGGTATGGCTACACCTTC.

This chain joins TRBV9 and TRBJ1-1; TRBD1 aligns across 7 bases. CDR3 size: 15 residues. The V gene's germline CDR1 is SGDLS and CDR2 YYNGEE. Losses at the gene ends were 0 bases for V and 4 bases for J; bases not matched to a gene: 6. This chain's CDR3 is CASSVVGGKGTEAFF. The CDR3 DNA sequence: TGTGCCAGCAGCGTAGTAGGGGGCAAGGGCACTGAAGCTTTCTTT.

This chain connects TRBV9 to TRBJ1-1, with D possibly TRBD1 on 6 matching bases. Germline values: CDR1 SGDLS, CDR2 YYNGEE. The CDR3 totals 15 residues. V lost 5 bases, J lost 4 bases, and 18 bases lay in between. For the CDR3, the DNA is TGTGCCAGCAGGAGGGGGAAGGTTAAGGGCACTGAAGCTTTCTTT. This translates into CASRRGKVKGTEAFF.

CDR3 residues: CASSFPDRVGNEQFF. CDR3 coding DNA: TGTGCCAGCAGCTTTCCCGACAGGGTGGGCAATGAGCAGTTCTTC. The rearrangement links TRBV7-9 to TRBJ2-1; 7 bases are shared with TRBD1. The CDR3 is 15 amino acids. The germline CDR1 and CDR2 sequences are SEHNR and FQNEAQ (reference sequence). The ends lost 3 bases at V and 6 bases at J; junction bases unmatched: 8.

The chain employs TRBV5-5 and TRBJ2-1; 9 nucleotides match TRBD1. Germline CDR1 is SGHKS and CDR2 is YYEKEE (reference sequence). The CDR3 consists of 14 residues. V dropped 3 bases and J dropped 7; count of bases not matched to a gene: 5. The CDR3 here is CASSWGQGPNEQFF. The CDR3 DNA follows: TGTGCCAGCAGCTGGGGACAGGGCCCTAATGAGCAGTTCTTC.

The gene calls are TRBV5-4 and TRBJ2-7; 9 positions agree with TRBD1. After removal of 5 bases from V and 6 bases from J, the junction contained 6 bases not matched to a gene. Per the germline V gene, CDR1 is SGHNT and CDR2 is YYREEE (reference sequence). The CDR3 spans 13 residues. The CDR3 nucleotides read TGTGCCAGCAGTTCGGACAGGGGTTTCGAGCAGTACTTC. This encodes CASSSDRGFEQYF.